This T cell receptor beta chain was found in a study of T-cell reconstitution after alpha-beta-depleted transplantation in children. Study-wide findings and caveats: One year after transplant, T-cell counts and diversity came mostly from newly produced T cells. Some patients owed their high day-60 TCRbeta diversity to surviving recipient T cells and thymic progenitors.

Trimming left V 3 bases short and J 0 bases short, with 15 bases between. Germline V gene data show CDR1 as DFQATT and CDR2 as SNEGSKA (reference sequence). The CDR3 has 17 amino acids. Unique molecular identifiers were built into the TCRbeta library. From the PCR reads, TCRdb called clonotypes with MiXCR, one entry per CDR3 protein. This sample has over 100,000 distinct CDR3 sequences, with approximately 6% found just once. This clonotype was seen only a few times. Its cognate antigen is unknown. The input for sequencing was PBMCs, mostly from graft donor cells, taken 60 days after TCRalphabeta/CD19-depleted stem cell transplant. The chain has TRBV20-1 and TRBJ2-6; perhaps TRBD2 as D (6 bases). The receptor's source is a female patient aged 2 to 10 who had a stem cell transplant for Fanconi anemia, so the T cells may come from the graft donor. The CDR3 bases are TGCAGTGCTAGTAGGGGACTCCCCATCTCTGGGGCCAACGTCCTGACTTTC. Translation: CSASRGLPISGANVLTF.